A selection of T cell receptor beta chains follows, all from one sample in a study of blood T cell repertoires in COVID-19. The repertoire was sequenced with immunoSEQ multiplex PCR; TCRdb's copy has only in-frame clones and lacks some. The sample yields roughly 180,000 clones, 70% to 90% seen once. Source material: peripheral blood. These receptors were obtained from a woman in her forties or fifties with COVID-19, enrolled during active disease. The conserved cysteine and the conserved F or W are not part of the CDR3 here. Each record gives: J gene, V gene, CDR3 protein.

J: TRBJ2-5; V: TRBV9; CDR3: ASSVGPTSQETQY
J: TRBJ1-5; V: TRBV6-2/TRBV6-3; CDR3: ASSTDRYNQPQH
J: TRBJ2-3; V: TRBV5-4; CDR3: ASRPTGTTTDTQY
J: TRBJ1-1; V: TRBV16; CDR3: ASSPHSQGPSEAF
J: TRBJ1-1; V: TRBV6-5; CDR3: ASSYGTAEAF
J: TRBJ1-6; V: TRBV4-1; CDR3: ASSQEGGQGTPLH
J: TRBJ1-2; V: TRBV4-1; CDR3: ASSESPGNYGYT
J: TRBJ2-3; V: TRBV7-2; CDR3: ASRIRGRAPDTQY
J: TRBJ2-7; V: TRBV3-1/TRBV3-2; CDR3: ASSQDPGLSEQY
J: TRBJ2-4; V: TRBV5-1; CDR3: ASSPGGGATKNIQY
J: TRBJ2-7; V: TRBV6-5; CDR3: ASSLIGGAGAYEQY
J: TRBJ2-5; V: TRBV5-1; CDR3: ASSLAARGGVKETQY
J: TRBJ2-2; V: TRBV5-1; CDR3: ASTDRGQNTGELF
J: TRBJ1-6; V: TRBV2; CDR3: ASNRRANNSPLH
J: TRBJ1-1; V: TRBV30; CDR3: AWSPRFAEAF
J: TRBJ1-5; V: TRBV30; CDR3: AWKGPGNQPQH